This T cell receptor beta chain is drawn from a study of blood T cell repertoires in COVID-19. Whole-study context: COVID-19 samples, acute and convalescent, were from the United States, Italy and Spain.

CDR3 length: 15 amino acids. The V end lost 4 bases, the J end lost 9 bases, and 16 bases lay between the germline ends. Germline-derived CDR1 and CDR2 are MNHEY and SMNVEV (reference sequence). Per the original methods: Amplification of reference gene primers was used by the study to estimate nucleated cell counts. Libraries were prepared by immunoSEQ multiplex PCR; TCRdb keeps only in-frame clonotypes and omits some of them. For V, J and clone size, that table is used; D and trimming come from the DNA. The table has roughly 180,000 clones, 88% seen once. The V call is TRBV27, the J call TRBJ1-6, with no clear D. The sequencing input was peripheral blood. The receptor was isolated from a man between 70 and 80 years old with active or convalescent COVID-19. CDR3 in amino acids: CASSWRRTIPSPLHF. As DNA, the CDR3 is TGTGCCAGCAGTTGGAGAAGGACTATCCCTTCACCCCTCCACTTT.